One sample yielded the 2 T cell receptor beta chains listed below, sequenced in a study of blood T cell repertoires in COVID-19. Sequenced by immunoSEQ multiplex PCR; TCRdb stores in-frame clones only, minus some. The sample consists of roughly 250,000 clones, 85% to 90% of them appearing once. Material: peripheral blood. These receptors were collected from a woman under 40 with COVID-19, enrolled during active disease.

The chain recombines TRBV4-1 with TRBJ2-1; D gene uncertain. CDR3 length: 16 amino acids. In germline, CDR1 is MGHRA, CDR2 YSYEKL. V was cut by 6 bases and J by 2 bases, with 17 bases left in between. CDR3: CASSSLAADTYNEQFF. DNA of the CDR3: TGCGCCAGCAGTAGTCTGGCCGCTGACACCTACAATGAGCAGTTCTTC.

CDR3 sequence: CASSQAIETQYF. The CDR3, as DNA: TGTGCCAGCAGCCAAGCCATTGAGACCCAGTACTTC. The chain employs TRBV3-1 (or the pseudogene TRBV3-2) and TRBJ2-5; D gene uncertain. The V end was cut by 1 base, the J end by 5 bases, with 5 bases between. Germline CDR1 is LGHDT and CDR2 is YNNKEL (reference sequence). This CDR3 has 12 amino acids.